The next 22 T cell receptor beta chains were all read from a single sample in a study of early T cells in non-severe SARS-CoV-2 infection. From the 5' RACE reads, TCRdb called clonotypes with MiXCR, one entry per CDR3 protein. The table lists some 33,000 distinct CDR3 sequences, roughly 5% of them singletons, with about a fifth in the top ten. The sequenced sample consisted of whole blood. These receptors all stem from an adult who was a healthcare worker with PCR-confirmed SARS-CoV-2 infection or an uninfected control (not recorded which).

This clonotype was recorded many times. The chain combines TRBV14 with TRBJ1-1, with D possibly TRBD1 on 6 matching bases. Germline V gene lookup returns CDR1 SGHDN and CDR2 FVKESK. This CDR3 contains 15 residues. V was trimmed by 5 bases and J by 5 bases, leaving 18 bases between them. The CDR3 DNA follows: TGTGCCAGCAGCGCGCGCCAGGGGTCGCGGACTGAAGCTTTCTTT. Its protein product is CASSARQGSRTEAFF. Full variable domain (remainder filled in from reference TRBV14 and TRBJ1-1): EAGVTQFPSHSVIEKGQTVTLRCDPISGHDNLYWYRRVMGKEIKFLLHFVKESKQDESGMPNNRFLAERTGGTYSTLKVQPAELEDSGVYFCASSARQGSRTEAFFGQGTRLTVV.

This clonotype was seen repeatedly, ten times or more. This chain uses TRBV6-1 with TRBJ2-5; D possibly uses TRBD1 or TRBD2 (6 bases each). The CDR3 consists of 17 residues. From germline, CDR1 is MNHNS and CDR2 SASEGT. V lost 10 bases, J lost 3 bases, and 27 bases lay in between. The CDR3 DNA is TGTGCCATCAACAAGGGGGGCCGTCGAGAGTTGGAAGAGACCCAGTACTTC. Amino acid sequence: CAINKGGRRELEETQYF.

This clonotype was seen many times. This chain connects TRBV7-6 to TRBJ2-5, with D tentatively TRBD1 (6 bases). V was clipped by 5 bases and J by 1 base, with 11 bases between them. The germline V gene has CDR1 SGHVS and CDR2 FNYEAQ. The CDR3 totals 14 residues. The CDR3 nucleotides are TGTGCCAGCAGCCCGACAGGACCCCAAGAGACCCAGTACTTC. It codes for CASSPTGPQETQYF.

This clonotype was counted many times. V gene TRBV5-1 combines with J gene TRBJ2-3, with TRBD2 matching over 10 bases. This CDR3 comprises 15 residues. Per germline, CDR1 SGHRS and CDR2 YFSETQ. V dropped 4 bases and J dropped 4; count of bases not matched to a gene: 6. The DNA of the CDR3 is TGCGCCAGCAGCAGTAGCGGGAGGTCGTCAGATACGCAGTATTTT. Protein product: CASSSSGRSSDTQYF.

This chain links TRBV15 with TRBJ2-5; a weak D match, TRBD2 (5 bases). The CDR3 has 16 amino acids. Trimming removed 3 bases from V and 2 bases from J, with 16 bases in between. Germline-derived CDR1 and CDR2 are LNHNV and YYDKDF (reference sequence). The CDR3: CATSSLRDRRQETQYF. The CDR3 nucleotides are TGTGCCACCAGCAGCCTCCGGGATAGGAGGCAAGAGACCCAGTACTTC.

This clonotype has at least ten counts. The chain recombines TRBV2 with TRBJ2-2; either TRBD1 or TRBD2 may supply D (5 bases each). CDR3 length: 14 residues. The ends were cut back, 5 bases at V and 5 bases at J, with 12 bases in the middle. CDR1 and CDR2 (germline): SNHLY, FYNNEI. CDR3 amino acids: CASSSGWGTGELFF. CDR3 DNA sequence: TGTGCCAGCAGTAGCGGTTGGGGGACCGGGGAGCTGTTTTTT.

This clonotype showed up many times. The rearrangement links TRBV4-3 to TRBJ2-1; D may be TRBD2 (6 bases). The germline gives CDR1 LGHNA, CDR2 YSLEER. This CDR3 is built from 13 residues. Trimming pared 3 bases from V and 5 bases from J, leaving 8 bases between. The CDR3 loop is CASSQEGDNEQFF. CDR3 DNA sequence: TGCGCCAGCAGCCAGGAGGGTGACAATGAGCAGTTCTTC.

In its sample, this clonotype was seen many times. This rearrangement joins TRBV30 to TRBJ1-6; 7 bases align to TRBD1. V was clipped by 3 bases and J by 9 bases; unmatched bases: 8. Germline V gene data show CDR1 as GTSNPN and CDR2 as SVGIG (reference sequence). CDR3 length: 14 amino acids. This CDR3 reads CAWRSGTVRSPLHF. The CDR3 DNA reads TGTGCCTGGAGATCCGGGACAGTCCGTTCACCCCTCCACTTT.

The chain joins TRBV7-3 to TRBJ2-1; D is uncertain. The CDR3 length is 15 residues. Germline values: CDR1 SGHTA, CDR2 FQGTGA. V was clipped by 4 bases and J by 4 bases, with 14 bases between them. In DNA form, the CDR3 reads TGTGCCAGCAGCTCCGGCCCTAACTCATACAATGAGCAGTTCTTC. It encodes CASSSGPNSYNEQFF.

The chain carries TRBV20-1 and TRBJ2-3; D perhaps matches TRBD2 (5 bases). CDR1 is DFQATT, CDR2 SNEGSKA, per germline (reference sequence). This CDR3 is built from 13 residues. V lost 3 bases and J 2 bases, leaving 9 bases between the germline ends. The CDR3: CSASGGYTDTQYF. CDR3 nucleotides: TGCAGTGCTAGTGGCGGGTACACAGATACGCAGTATTTT.

This clonotype was seen many times. This chain connects TRBV6-1 to TRBJ2-3; D is perhaps TRBD2 (7 bases). Per germline, CDR1 MNHNS and CDR2 SASEGT. With 6 bases removed from V and 5 bases from J, the gap between germline ends came to 18 bases. The CDR3 sequence is 15 residues long. This chain's CDR3 is CASSQSAGALDTQYF. DNA for the CDR3: TGTGCCAGCAGCCAAAGTGCGGGGGCCCTAGATACGCAGTATTTT.

Ten or more counts support this clonotype. This chain joins TRBV12-2 and TRBJ1-6. TRBV12-2 is deemed a pseudogene. The CDR3 has 16 amino acids. The CDR3 sequence is CASRLENAGLNSPLHF. CDR3 coding DNA: TGTGCAAGTCGCTTAGAAAATGCGGGCCTAAATTCACCCCTCCACTTT.

In this sample, this clonotype turned up a few times. V is TRBV18 and J is TRBJ1-1; D uncertain. The CDR3 spans 13 residues. Germline V CDR1 and CDR2: KGHSH, LQKENI. V was trimmed by 3 bases and J by 0 bases, leaving 5 bases between them. This CDR3 is CASSPHMNTEAFF. The CDR3 nucleotides read TGTGCCAGCTCACCTCACATGAACACTGAAGCTTTCTTT.

This clonotype occurred a few times. V is TRBV2 and J is TRBJ2-3, with D possibly TRBD2 on 6 matching bases. The V end was cut by 4 bases, the J end by 4 bases, with 15 bases between. In germline, CDR1 is SNHLY, CDR2 FYNNEI. The CDR3 is made up of 15 amino acids. CDR3 bases: TGTGCCAGCAGTGTAGTGGAGGGGCCCCCAGATACGCAGTATTTT. Its translation: CASSVVEGPPDTQYF.

This clonotype was counted at least ten times. The chain combines TRBV6-6 with TRBJ1-5, with TRBD1 as a possible D gene (6 bases). V was clipped by 2 bases and J by 7 bases, with 18 bases between them. From germline, CDR1 is MNHNY and CDR2 SVGAGI (reference sequence). The CDR3 runs 16 residues. CDR3 in amino acids: CASSYRTANYQQPQHF. The CDR3 DNA reads TGTGCCAGCAGTTACCGGACAGCTAATTATCAGCAGCCCCAGCATTTT.

The CDR3, as DNA: TGTGCCATCAGTTCCGGGACTAGCTTCTCGGGGGGGGAGCTGTTTTTT. Translating gives CAISSGTSFSGGELFF. The chain couples TRBV10-3 to TRBJ2-2; 9 bases are a match to TRBD2. With V trimmed by 5 bases and J by 8 bases, 12 bases remained unmatched. Germline loops: CDR1 ENHRY, CDR2 SYGVKD. The length of the CDR3 is 16 residues.

V and J are TRBV5-1 and TRBJ2-1, with 14 bases aligning to TRBD2. Per the germline V gene, CDR1 is SGHRS and CDR2 is YFSETQ. The CDR3 totals 15 residues. V lost 4 bases, J lost 10 bases, and 7 bases stayed unmatched. CDR3 sequence: CASSAGLAGGEEQFF. DNA of the CDR3: TGCGCCAGCAGCGCCGGACTAGCGGGAGGAGAGGAGCAGTTCTTC.

This chain joins TRBV2 and TRBJ2-5, with TRBD2 as a possible D gene (5 bases). CDR1 and CDR2 (germline): SNHLY, FYNNEI. V dropped 7 bases and J dropped 5 bases, with 14 bases sitting between them. This CDR3 contains 13 residues. Here the CDR3 reads CASKRQKVETQYF. The CDR3, as DNA: TGTGCCAGCAAGCGGCAGAAGGTGGAGACCCAGTACTTC.

This clonotype was counted many times. This chain uses TRBV20-1 with TRBJ1-3; possibly TRBD1 for D (5 bases). Germline values: CDR1 DFQATT, CDR2 SNEGSKA (reference sequence). This CDR3 contains 14 residues. Trimming pared 3 bases from V and 6 bases from J, leaving 15 bases between. The CDR3 is CSASKGLPENTIYF. The CDR3, as DNA: TGCAGTGCTAGCAAGGGGCTCCCTGAAAACACCATATATTTT.

This clonotype was seen many times. This sequence joins TRBV14 and TRBJ2-7; D is possibly TRBD1 (6 bases). The CDR3 totals 18 residues. Trimming left V 0 bases short and J 0 bases short, with 18 bases between. The germline CDR1 and CDR2 sequences are SGHDN and FVKESK. The CDR3: CASSQDRGATGSSYEQYF. The CDR3, as DNA: TGTGCCAGCAGCCAAGATCGAGGTGCGACAGGAAGCTCCTACGAGCAGTACTTC.

This clonotype was counted many times. This chain links TRBV5-1 with TRBJ1-6; 7 bases agree with TRBD1. With 0 bases clipped from V and 6 bases from J, the junction kept 0 bases outside the gene matches. This CDR3 has 14 amino acids. Looked up from germline, CDR1 is SGHRS and CDR2 is YFSETQ. DNA of the CDR3: TGCGCCAGCAGCTTGGGACAGGGTAATTCACCCCTCCACTTT. Its translation is CASSLGQGNSPLHF. The variable domain in full, completed from reference TRBV5-1 and TRBJ1-6, reads KAGVTQTPRYLIKTRGQQVTLSCSPISGHRSVSWYQQTPGQGLQFLFEYFSETQRNKGNFPGRFSGRQFSNSRSEMNVSTLELGDSALYLCASSLGQGNSPLHFGNGTRLTVT.

This clonotype was counted ten times or more. The chain employs TRBV11-2 and TRBJ2-2; D assignment may be TRBD1 or TRBD2 (5 bases each). The V and J ends lost 6 bases and 1 base respectively, with 15 bases between them. Per germline, CDR1 SGHAT and CDR2 FQNNGV. The CDR3 sequence is 16 residues long. CDR3 residues: CASRLSGQVNTGELFF. CDR3 DNA sequence: TGTGCCAGCAGGCTTTCGGGGCAGGTGAACACCGGGGAGCTGTTTTTT.